This T cell receptor beta chain was documented in a study of tumor-infiltrating lymphocytes in primary liver carcinoma. Study in general: Men and women, 30 to 69 years of age, made up the patients. Whole-study findings and limits: Whereas tumor region pairs overlapped more, tumor-adjacent and tumor-blood pairs overlapped less.

For each extraction, RNA and DNA were obtained together from approximately 20-30 mg of unsorted bulk tissue. The sample holds many counts of this clonotype. The target antigen is unknown. Reverse transcription of around 500 ng total RNA with a constant-region primer produced TCR beta cDNA. What produced the TCR beta libraries was three nested multiplex PCR rounds using slightly modified ARM-PCR. A single record per CDR3 protein comes from TCRdb applying MiXCR to the multiplex PCR reads. The sample holds roughly 120,000 distinct CDR3 sequences, around 70% seen once. This clonotype was sampled from an older woman with primary liver carcinoma and hepatitis B virus infection. Source material: tumor-adjacent normal liver tissue.

The CDR3 loop is CASSSTWASGSRGTGELFF. The CDR3 DNA reads TGTGCCAGCAGCTCAACCTGGGCTAGCGGGAGCCGCGGCACCGGGGAGCTGTTTTTT. The V and J genes are TRBV5-8 and TRBJ2-2; the match to TRBD2 covers 10 bases. V shed 3 bases, J shed 4 bases, and the junction held 15 bases outside the gene matches. The CDR3 is 19 amino acids. Germline V gene sequence: CDR1 SGHTS, CDR2 YDEGEE. Variable domain in full (rest from reference TRBV5-8 and TRBJ2-2): EAGVTQSPTHLIKTRGQQATLRCSPISGHTSVYWYQQALGLGLQFLLWYDEGEERNRGNFPPRFSGRQFPNYSSELNVNALELEDSALYLCASSSTWASGSRGTGELFFGEGSRLTVL.